The 5 T cell receptor beta chains listed next were all sequenced from one sample in a study of blood T cell repertoires in COVID-19. Using immunoSEQ multiplex PCR, the repertoire was profiled, and TCRdb retains in-frame clones only, with some absent. The data hold approximately 220,000 clones, with under 90% observed a single time. Source material: PBMCs or T cells enriched from blood (not recorded which). All receptors come from a woman in her twenties or thirties with acute COVID-19.

This chain connects TRBV2 to TRBJ1-2, with 8 bases identical to TRBD1. V shed 6 bases, J shed 2 bases, and the junction held 5 bases outside the gene matches. The CDR3 loop spans 14 amino acids. Germline loops: CDR1 SNHLY, CDR2 FYNNEI. As DNA, the CDR3 is TGTGCCAGCAGGGGGGACAGGAAGAACTATGGCTACACCTTC. Its translation: CASRGDRKNYGYTF.

This clone was counted a single time. The V call is TRBV10-3, the J call TRBJ2-6; 12 bases are shared with TRBD1. CDR1 and CDR2 from the germline V gene are ENHRY and SYGVKD. The CDR3 extends over 17 amino acids. J was trimmed by 3 bases and V by 6 bases; bases with no gene match: 6. CDR3 sequence reads: CAIRPGTGGDGANVLTF. As DNA, the CDR3 is TGTGCCATCAGACCCGGGACAGGGGGCGATGGGGCCAACGTCCTGACTTTC.

V gene TRBV19 combines with J gene TRBJ2-3; 8 positions match TRBD1. The germline V gene has CDR1 LNHDA and CDR2 SQIVND (reference sequence). V lost 5 bases and J lost 6; bases outside the gene matches: 4. The CDR3 totals 13 residues. The DNA of the CDR3 is TGTGCCAGTAGTTCGGACAGGGTTGATACGCAGTATTTT. Residues: CASSSDRVDTQYF.

This clone was observed a few times. V gene TRBV5-4 combines with J gene TRBJ2-5; D might be TRBD1 (6 bases). Trimming pared 0 bases from V and 1 base from J, leaving 7 bases between. The CDR3 has 14 amino acids. The V gene's germline CDR1 is SGHNT and CDR2 YYREEE (reference sequence). CDR3 DNA sequence: TGTGCCAGCAGCTTGGAGGACAGCCAAGAGACCCAGTACTTC. Protein sequence: CASSLEDSQETQYF.

CDR3 residues: CASRGLTGVRQPQHF. In DNA form, the CDR3 reads TGTGCAAGTCGCGGATTGACAGGGGTCCGACAGCCCCAGCATTTT. The chain recombines TRBV12-2 with TRBJ1-5; TRBD1 was called by the table and not checked on the DNA. TRBV12-2 is assigned pseudogene status. This CDR3 region has 15 residues.